Below, 32 T cell receptor beta chains from the same sample are listed, as sequenced in a study of cytomegalovirus exposure and HLA in healthy donors. The PCR was carried out with 60 Vbeta primers and 13 Jbeta primers. The data were produced by immunoSEQ multiplex PCR, yet TCRdb's version contains in-frame clones alone and is incomplete. The table shows about 140,000 clones, with roughly three quarters occurring only once. The sample taken for sequencing was PBMCs. Source of these receptors: a young man in good health and CMV-seronegative.

This sequence joins TRBV7-2 and TRBJ2-7, with TRBD2 identical over 12 bases. Trimming cost V 5 bases and J 3 bases; bases outside gene matches: 5. The germline gives CDR1 SGHTA, CDR2 FQGNSA. This CDR3 has 15 amino acids. DNA of the CDR3: TGTGCCAGCAGCGCCGGACTAGCGGGATACTACGAGCAGTACTTC. The encoded protein is CASSAGLAGYYEQYF.

The rearrangement uses TRBV19 and TRBJ2-7; D uncertain. From germline, CDR1 is LNHDA and CDR2 SQIVND (reference sequence). V shed 6 bases and J shed 4 bases, with 10 bases lying between them. The CDR3 spans 12 residues. CDR3 protein: CASSRDRYEQYF. For the CDR3, the DNA is TGTGCCAGTAGCCGAGATCGATACGAGCAGTACTTC.

V and J are TRBV28 and TRBJ2-7; perhaps TRBD2 as D (5 bases). The germline V and J ends were trimmed by 5 bases and 0 bases, with 8 bases remaining between them. Germline CDR1 MDHEN, CDR2 SYDVKM. The CDR3 is 13 residues long. CDR3 in DNA: TGTGCCAGCAGTCTGGAGGACTCCTACGAGCAGTACTTC. It is translated as CASSLEDSYEQYF.

The chain couples TRBV5-4 to TRBJ2-2; 11 positions agree with TRBD2. CDR3 length equals 13 residues. Trimming removed 6 bases from V and 7 bases from J; junction bases left unmatched: 2. CDR1 is SGHNT, CDR2 YYREEE, per germline (reference sequence). CDR3 sequence reads: CASNLAGGGELFF. The CDR3 nucleotides are TGTGCCAGCAACCTAGCGGGAGGCGGGGAGCTGTTTTTT.

In this sample, this clone turned up once. V usage is TRBV7-9 and J usage is TRBJ1-1, with 8 bases that match TRBD1. The CDR3 loop spans 15 amino acids. The V segment lost 5 bases and the J segment 3 bases; nucleotides outside the gene matches: 8. CDR1 and CDR2 (germline): SEHNR, FQNEAQ (reference sequence). The CDR3 is CASSPGGPTYTEAFF. In DNA form, the CDR3 reads TGTGCCAGCAGCCCAGGGGGCCCTACGTACACTGAAGCTTTCTTT.

This clone was observed a few times. The same CDR3 can be traced to other DNA sequences in this sample. The genes are TRBV19 and TRBJ2-7, with 9 bases fitting TRBD1. The V gene end was trimmed by 7 bases and the J gene end by 0 bases; junction bases not matched to a gene: 7. The V gene's germline CDR1 is LNHDA and CDR2 SQIVND (reference sequence). The CDR3 runs 15 residues. CDR3 coding DNA: TGTGCCAGTACAACCGGGACAGGGAACTCCTACGAGCAGTACTTC. This encodes CASTTGTGNSYEQYF. Filled out from reference TRBV19 and TRBJ2-7, the complete variable domain reads DGGITQSPKYLFRKEGQNVTLSCEQNLNHDAMYWYRQDPGQGLRLIYYSQIVNDFQKGDIAEGYSVSREKKESFPLTVTSAQKNPTAFYLCASTTGTGNSYEQYFGPGTRLTVT.

This clone was counted between two and nine times. This chain uses TRBV6-1 with TRBJ2-3; D is perhaps TRBD1 (6 bases). CDR3 length: 14 residues. V lost 2 bases and J lost 0, with 6 bases in between. The germline gives CDR1 MNHNS, CDR2 SASEGT. CDR3 sequence reads: CASSEQGSTDTQYF. CDR3 DNA sequence: TGTGCCAGCAGTGAACAGGGGAGCACAGATACGCAGTATTTT.

This clone showed up just once. The chain links TRBV27 to TRBJ2-3; 9 bases match TRBD2. This CDR3 is 20 amino acids long. V lost 4 bases and J lost 0; bases outside the gene matches: 17. The germline gives CDR1 MNHEY, CDR2 SMNVEV (reference sequence). The DNA for the CDR3 is TGTGCCAGCAGTTCGGGAGTTCCTTTGAGACTAGCGGTTAGCACAGATACGCAGTATTTT. It codes for CASSSGVPLRLAVSTDTQYF.

This clone was recorded once. The CDR3, as DNA: TGTGCCAGCAGTGAAATCGGCTTGTCAGGGGTGAACATTCAGTACTTC. Its translation: CASSEIGLSGVNIQYF. The chain carries TRBV6-1 and TRBJ2-4; the D gene is possibly TRBD1 (6 bases). Germline CDR1 MNHNS, CDR2 SASEGT. The CDR3 is made up of 16 amino acids. The ends were cut back, 2 bases at V and 7 bases at J, with 18 bases in the middle.

The chain joins TRBV4-2 to TRBJ1-5, with 8 bases matching TRBD1. CDR3 length: 16 amino acids. In germline, CDR1 is LGHNA, CDR2 YNFKEQ. Unmatched junction bases numbered 6, after V lost 5 bases and J lost 0 bases. The CDR3: CASSSQQGVSNQPQHF. DNA of the CDR3: TGTGCCAGCAGCTCGCAACAGGGGGTTAGCAATCAGCCCCAGCATTTT.

The rearrangement links TRBV10-2 to TRBJ2-1, with D tentatively TRBD2 (6 bases). CDR1 is WSHSY, CDR2 SAAADI, per germline. This CDR3 region has 14 residues. V was clipped by 0 bases and J by 8 bases, with 11 bases between them. The CDR3 loop reads CASSESREWHEQFF. CDR3 sequence (DNA): TGCGCCAGCAGTGAGTCGCGGGAATGGCATGAGCAGTTCTTC.

V usage is TRBV4-1 and J usage is TRBJ1-2, with D tentatively TRBD1 (5 bases). The CDR3 runs to 16 residues. Trimming removed 3 bases at V and 4 bases at J, with 18 bases between. CDR1 MGHRA and CDR2 YSYEKL come from the germline V gene. The CDR3, as DNA: TGCGCCAGCAGCCAGTCACCAGGGTCGGGAGGCTATGGCTACACCTTC. Translation gives CASSQSPGSGGYGYTF.

This clone was detected once. The V call is TRBV5-1, the J call TRBJ2-1; TRBD1 agrees at 11 bases. CDR1 is SGHRS and CDR2 is YFSETQ in the germline V gene. There are 15 residues in the CDR3. V was pared by 1 base and J by 7 bases, with 4 bases of the junction left unmatched. The CDR3 loop reads CASSLRTGGLNEQFF. CDR3 in DNA: TGCGCCAGCAGCTTGAGGACAGGGGGCTTGAATGAGCAGTTCTTC.

For the CDR3, the DNA is TGTGCCAGCTCACCGCAGACAGATACCTACGAGCAGTACTTC. Translation gives CASSPQTDTYEQYF. This rearrangement joins TRBV18 to TRBJ2-7; D may be TRBD1 (5 bases). This CDR3 comprises 14 residues. The V gene's germline CDR1 is KGHSH and CDR2 LQKENI. V was shortened by 3 bases and J by 2 bases, with 11 bases between the two germline ends.

The CDR3, as DNA: TGTGCCAGCAGCTACCGACTAGCGGGAGAGGAGACAGATACGCAGTATTTT. Translating it yields CASSYRLAGEETDTQYF. The genes are TRBV7-9 and TRBJ2-3, with 12 bases fitting TRBD2. The CDR3 contains 17 residues. In germline, CDR1 is SEHNR, CDR2 FQNEAQ (reference sequence). The V and J ends lost 4 bases and 3 bases, in that order; junction bases with no gene match: 8.

The V call is TRBV5-6, the J call TRBJ2-1, with 10 bases lining up with TRBD2. From germline, CDR1 is SGHDT and CDR2 YYEEEE. This CDR3 region has 15 residues. J lost 0 bases, V lost 5 bases, and 2 bases had no gene match. In DNA form, the CDR3 reads TGTGCCAGCAGAATAGCGGGGGGCTCCTACAATGAGCAGTTCTTC. Its protein product is CASRIAGGSYNEQFF.

The chain combines TRBV15 with TRBJ2-1; TRBD1 agrees at 8 bases. V lost 0 bases to trimming and J lost 8 bases; unmatched junction nucleotides: 6. The CDR3 loop spans 15 amino acids. CDR1 is LNHNV and CDR2 is YYDKDF in the germline V gene (reference sequence). The CDR3 loop reads CATSREQGAGDEQFF. The CDR3 nucleotides read TGTGCCACCAGCAGAGAGCAGGGGGCAGGAGATGAGCAGTTCTTC.

This clone was observed once. At one end, the junction sequence differs from germline, possibly due to a read error. This chain links TRBV27 with TRBJ2-7, with TRBD2 identical over 11 bases. The CDR3 is 14 amino acids. Germline CDR1 MNHEY, CDR2 SMNVEV (reference sequence). The chain's CDR3 is CASSPGRLAGSGLF. CDR3 DNA sequence: TGTGCCAGCAGTCCAGGGAGACTAGCGGGGTCCGGTCTATTC.

This clone was seen more than once but under ten times. The chain joins TRBV19 to TRBJ1-1; 10 positions match TRBD1. V was clipped by 6 bases and J by 8 bases; unmatched bases: 3. This CDR3 contains 12 residues. CDR1 and CDR2 (germline): LNHDA, SQIVND (reference sequence). The CDR3 here is CASRGTGDEAFF. The DNA of the CDR3 is TGTGCCAGTAGAGGGACAGGGGACGAAGCTTTCTTT.

The rearrangement uses TRBV5-1 and TRBJ2-2, with a possible D match to TRBD1 (6 bases). The CDR3 runs 15 residues. CDR1 is SGHRS and CDR2 is YFSETQ in the germline V gene. The germline V and J ends were trimmed by 0 bases and 9 bases, with 15 bases remaining between them. The CDR3 DNA reads TGCGCCAGCAGCTTGGCCGGGACACTCCCCCGGGAGCTGTTTTTT. Residues: CASSLAGTLPRELFF.

V and J are TRBV10-1 and TRBJ2-5, with D perhaps TRBD2 (6 bases). This CDR3 is built from 14 residues. Germline values: CDR1 WNHNN, CDR2 SYGVQD (reference sequence). V was clipped by 2 bases and J by 5 bases, with 12 bases between them. The CDR3 spells CASSEGGEPETQYF. The CDR3, as DNA: TGCGCCAGCAGTGAGGGCGGGGAGCCTGAGACCCAGTACTTC.

The chain couples TRBV5-4 to TRBJ1-1; TRBD1 matches at 7 bases. The V gene's germline CDR1 is SGHNT and CDR2 YYREEE (reference sequence). The CDR3 loop spans 13 amino acids. V was clipped by 4 bases and J by 5 bases; unmatched bases: 5. The CDR3 region is CASSPQGWTEAFF. DNA of the CDR3: TGTGCCAGCAGCCCACAGGGGTGGACTGAAGCTTTCTTT.

J is TRBJ2-4 and V is TRBV10-3; D unresolved. In germline, CDR1 is ENHRY, CDR2 SYGVKD. Trimming took 3 bases from V and 0 from J, leaving 6 bases between them. The CDR3 has 14 amino acids. The CDR3 is CAISDELAKNIQYF. The CDR3 DNA reads TGTGCCATCAGTGATGAGTTAGCCAAAAACATTCAGTACTTC.

The rearrangement links TRBV19 to TRBJ2-1; 9 bases match TRBD2. This CDR3 has 15 residues. Germline V gene sequence: CDR1 LNHDA, CDR2 SQIVND (reference sequence). Losses at the gene ends were 3 bases for V and 5 bases for J; bases not matched to a gene: 5. The CDR3 reads CASSIVAGVNNEQFF. CDR3 DNA: TGTGCCAGTAGTATTGTAGCGGGAGTCAACAATGAGCAGTTCTTC.

This clone turned up a few times. The chain joins TRBV6-1 to TRBJ2-2; D gene ambiguous. Looked up from germline, CDR1 is MNHNS and CDR2 is SASEGT. The CDR3 has 14 amino acids. Trimming left V 2 bases short and J 4 bases short, with 8 bases between. CDR3 sequence: CASSESRVTGELFF. CDR3 DNA: TGTGCCAGCAGTGAATCCCGTGTCACCGGGGAGCTGTTTTTT.

The chain uses TRBV13 and TRBJ2-7, with D perhaps matching TRBD2 (5 bases). Germline CDR1 PRHDT, CDR2 FYEKMQ (reference sequence). Trimming stripped 3 bases from V and 3 bases from J, with 12 bases between. CDR3 size: 14 residues. The CDR3 coding sequence is TGTGCCAGCAGCTTCAGCGGAGTGAGCTACGAGCAGTACTTC. The encoded protein is CASSFSGVSYEQYF.

The genes are TRBV6-4 and TRBJ2-5; D is undetermined. Between the trimmed V and J ends, which lost 6 bases and 0 bases, there was a span of 8 bases. The CDR3 extends over 13 amino acids. Germline CDR1 MRHNA, CDR2 SNTAGT. The chain's CDR3 is CASREADQETQYF. The CDR3 DNA reads TGTGCCAGCAGAGAAGCCGACCAAGAGACCCAGTACTTC.

J is TRBJ2-5 and V is TRBV5-1; 13 bases match TRBD2. Germline values: CDR1 SGHRS, CDR2 YFSETQ. CDR3 length: 15 amino acids. J was trimmed by 5 bases and V by 4 bases; bases with no gene match: 5. Written as DNA, the CDR3 is TGCGCCAGCAGCAATCCGACTAGCGGGGGGGAGACCCAGTACTTC. It encodes CASSNPTSGGETQYF.

In the case of this clone: Relative to the germline gene, one junction end is altered; a read error may explain this. CDR3 protein: CASSEAGISF. The CDR3 DNA reads TGTGCCAGCAGTGAAGCGGGCATCAGCTTC. The chain has TRBV6-5 and TRBJ2-4, with D perhaps matching TRBD2 (6 bases). CDR1 MNHEY and CDR2 SVGAGI come from the germline V gene. The CDR3 has 10 residues.

The chain recombines TRBV6-5 with TRBJ2-3; unclear D gene. In germline, CDR1 is MNHEY, CDR2 SVGAGI. The CDR3 spans 15 residues. The germline V and J ends were trimmed by 7 bases and 2 bases, with 16 bases remaining between them. The CDR3 spells CASTHSSENTDTQYF. CDR3 nucleotide sequence: TGTGCCAGCACCCACTCGTCCGAGAACACAGATACGCAGTATTTT.

The V call is TRBV6-1, the J call TRBJ1-2; the D gene is possibly TRBD1 (6 bases). This CDR3 has 17 residues. V lost 2 bases, J lost 3 bases, and 19 bases lay in between. CDR1 is MNHNS and CDR2 is SASEGT in the germline V gene. The CDR3: CASSERTVGRDDYGYTF. The CDR3 DNA reads as TGTGCCAGCAGTGAACGGACAGTTGGACGCGATGACTATGGCTACACCTTC.

The sample holds one count of this clone. This chain connects TRBV30 to TRBJ1-1, with TRBD1 matching 11 bases. CDR1 is GTSNPN, CDR2 SVGIG, per germline (reference sequence). The CDR3 spans 15 residues. The junction had 5 bases not matched to a gene; V was cut back by 2 bases and J by 3 bases. CDR3 residues: CAWSSGQGADTEAFF. CDR3 bases: TGTGCCTGGAGTAGTGGACAGGGGGCGGACACTGAAGCTTTCTTT.